This TCR beta chain emerged from a study of blood T cell repertoires in COVID-19. Study-level background: Donors in the United States, Italy and Spain gave samples during acute or convalescent COVID-19. T cells, B-cell-depleted T cells, or PBMCs provided the cDNA or gDNA that served as material.

As processed by the authors: Estimated nucleated cell counts came from reference gene primer amplification. Only in-frame clones appear in the TCRdb table, and some are missing; sequencing was by immunoSEQ multiplex PCR. V and J calls and clone size come straight from that table; D and trimming were deduced from the DNA. The sample contains hundreds of thousands of clones, roughly 90% of which appear only once. The CDR3 extends over 16 amino acids. Germline loops: CDR1 SQVTM, CDR2 ANQGSEA. The V segment lost 5 bases and the J segment 1 base; nucleotides outside the gene matches: 11. The sequence derives from a woman younger than 45 with active or convalescent COVID-19. The sample taken for sequencing was peripheral blood. The rearrangement joins TRBV29-1 to TRBJ1-1, with TRBD1 matching 9 bases. DNA for the CDR3: TGCAGCGTTCGGGACGGGACAGGGATGGGGAACACTGAAGCTTTCTTT. Translated: CSVRDGTGMGNTEAFF.